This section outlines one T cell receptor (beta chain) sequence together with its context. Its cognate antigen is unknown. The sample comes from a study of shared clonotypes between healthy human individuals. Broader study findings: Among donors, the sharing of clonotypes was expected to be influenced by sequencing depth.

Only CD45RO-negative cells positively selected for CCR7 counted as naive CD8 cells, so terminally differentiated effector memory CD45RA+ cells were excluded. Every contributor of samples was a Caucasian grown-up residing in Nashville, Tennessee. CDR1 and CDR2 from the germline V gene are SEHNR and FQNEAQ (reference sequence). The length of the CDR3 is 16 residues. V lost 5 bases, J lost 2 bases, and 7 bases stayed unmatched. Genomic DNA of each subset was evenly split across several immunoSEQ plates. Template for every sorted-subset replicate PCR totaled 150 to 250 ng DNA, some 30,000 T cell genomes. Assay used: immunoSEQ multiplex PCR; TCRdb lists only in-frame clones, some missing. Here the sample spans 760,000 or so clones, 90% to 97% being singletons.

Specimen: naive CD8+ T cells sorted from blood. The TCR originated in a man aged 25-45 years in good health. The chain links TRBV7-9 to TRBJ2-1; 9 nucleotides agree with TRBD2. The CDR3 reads CASSPRLAGTYNEQFF. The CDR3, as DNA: TGTGCCAGCAGCCCACGGCTAGCGGGGACCTACAATGAGCAGTTCTTC.